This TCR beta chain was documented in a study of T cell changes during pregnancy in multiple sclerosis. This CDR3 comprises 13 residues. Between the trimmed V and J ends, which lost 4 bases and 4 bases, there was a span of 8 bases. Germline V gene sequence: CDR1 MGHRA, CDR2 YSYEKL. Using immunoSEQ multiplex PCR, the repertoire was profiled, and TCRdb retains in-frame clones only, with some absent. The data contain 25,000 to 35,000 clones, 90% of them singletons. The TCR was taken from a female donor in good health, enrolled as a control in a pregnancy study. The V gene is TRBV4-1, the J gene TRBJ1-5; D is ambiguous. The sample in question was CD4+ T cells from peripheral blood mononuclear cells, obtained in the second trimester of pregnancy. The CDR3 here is CASSPEMNQPQHF. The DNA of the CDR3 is TGCGCCAGCAGCCCCGAGATGAATCAGCCCCAGCATTTT.